These 27 T cell receptor beta chains were sequenced from one sample in a study of T cells in Graves' hyperthyroidism and ophthalmopathy. RNA transcripts gave rise to amplified TCR beta CDR3 regions. The HTBI primer set served for first-round RT-PCR of the TCR CDR3. A single record per CDR3 protein comes from TCRdb applying MiXCR to the multiplex PCR reads. The sample carries 300,000 to 450,000 distinct CDR3 sequences, roughly 25% recorded once. Sequencing input: blood. Receptors were obtained from a man over 45 with Graves' hyperthyroidism.

Ten or more counts support this clonotype. This chain's CDR3 is CASSLDRSSSYEQYF. CDR3 bases: TGTGCCAGCAGCTTAGACAGGTCGAGCTCCTACGAGCAGTACTTC. This sequence joins TRBV7-9 and TRBJ2-7, with D maybe TRBD1 (5 bases). CDR1 SEHNR and CDR2 FQNEAQ come from the germline V gene (reference sequence). Trimming took 1 base from V and 0 from J, leaving 10 bases between them. The CDR3 runs to 15 residues.

Points on this clonotype: The germline gene is not matched at one end of the junction; a read error may be the cause. V is TRBV18 and J is TRBJ1-2, with D perhaps matching TRBD1 (6 bases). The germline CDR1 and CDR2 sequences are KGHSH and LQKENI. The CDR3 totals 17 residues. The CDR3 nucleotides are TGTGCCAGCGCACCACAGTCCGCAGGGGCGCACCGCTATGGCTACACCTTC. Protein product: CASAPQSAGAHRYGYTF.

This chain joins TRBV29-1 and TRBJ1-1; TRBD1 might be the D (5 bases). V was clipped by 4 bases and J by 7 bases, with 19 bases between them. CDR3 size: 14 residues. From germline, CDR1 is SQVTM and CDR2 ANQGSEA. The CDR3 DNA sequence: TGCAGCGTTGGTCGCGGGACGGCAGCGAATGAAGCTTTCTTT. This codes for CSVGRGTAANEAFF.

V is TRBV5-1 and J is TRBJ2-1; TRBD1 matches 9 bases. J gave up 2 bases and V 7 bases, and 13 bases lay outside the gene matches. This CDR3 spans 17 amino acids. Germline CDR1 SGHRS, CDR2 YFSETQ. The CDR3 DNA sequence: TGCGCCAGCCGCACGGGACTAACAGGGGGCGCCTACAATGAGCAGTTCTTC. Protein sequence: CASRTGLTGGAYNEQFF.

This clonotype was counted ten times or more. The rearrangement joins TRBV27 to TRBJ2-5; 10 positions match TRBD1. CDR3 length: 16 amino acids. Germline trimming cut 6 bases from V and 5 bases from J; bases unmatched to any gene: 12. Germline-derived CDR1 and CDR2 are MNHEY and SMNVEV (reference sequence). The DNA of the CDR3 is TGTGCCAGCAGACCCGACAGGGGGCGAGATGGGGAGACCCAGTACTTC. Protein product: CASRPDRGRDGETQYF.

This clonotype appeared a few times. Given a much more abundant clone one base away, this may be a read error. The V call is TRBV12-3 or TRBV12-4, the J call TRBJ2-5, with 10 bases that match TRBD2. The CDR3 loop spans 15 amino acids. The CDR3 is CASTPTASGSQTRYF. CDR3 sequence (DNA): TGTGCCAGCACCCCGACCGCTAGCGGGAGCCAGACCCGGTACTTC.

This chain connects TRBV7-3 to TRBJ2-2, with D unclear. V was shortened by 6 bases and J by 7 bases, with 12 bases between the two germline ends. The CDR3 covers 13 residues. The germline V gene has CDR1 SGHTA and CDR2 FQGTGA. The CDR3 protein is CASSKTAIGELFF. In DNA, the CDR3 is TGTGCCAGCAGTAAGACGGCGATCGGGGAGCTGTTTTTT.

This clonotype was found a few times. V and J are TRBV12-3 or TRBV12-4 and TRBJ1-5, with D unclear. This CDR3 has 13 residues. With 3 bases removed from V and 4 bases from J, the gap between germline ends came to 7 bases. CDR3 DNA sequence: TGTGCCAGCAGTTTTTCAGATAATCAGCCCCAGCATTTT. As protein: CASSFSDNQPQHF.

The sample holds a few counts of this clonotype. This chain uses TRBV11-1 with TRBJ2-5, with D uncertain. Germline V CDR1 and CDR2: SGHAT, FQDESV (reference sequence). Trimming removed 0 bases at V and 3 bases at J, with 11 bases between. CDR3 size: 15 residues. The CDR3 region is CASSLAGHREETQYF. The CDR3 bases are TGTGCCAGCAGCTTAGCTGGTCATCGGGAAGAGACCCAGTACTTC.

This clonotype has just a few counts. The chain has TRBV6-1 and TRBJ1-5, with D perhaps TRBD1 (5 bases). V gave up 7 bases and J gave up 7 bases, with 14 bases separating them. Germline lookup yields CDR1 MNHNS and CDR2 SASEGT. The length of the CDR3 is 13 residues. The CDR3 bases are TGTGCCAGCAAGGAGGGGACCGGACAGCCCCAGCATTTT. This codes for CASKEGTGQPQHF.

This chain connects TRBV20-1 to TRBJ2-7; maybe TRBD2 (6 bases). V was pared by 5 bases and J by 6 bases, with 17 bases between. Per the germline V gene, CDR1 is DFQATT and CDR2 is SNEGSKA (reference sequence). This CDR3 has 13 amino acids. The CDR3 bases are TGCAGTGCTCTTAACCCGACCGGGGGCGAGCAGTACTTC. This gives the protein CSALNPTGGEQYF.

The chain carries TRBV12-3 or TRBV12-4 and TRBJ1-5; TRBD1 is a possible D gene (6 bases). V lost 5 bases to trimming and J lost 6 bases, with 14 bases between them. CDR3 length: 14 amino acids. The CDR3 reads CASSHGGWGQPQHF. The CDR3 DNA follows: TGTGCCAGCAGTCACGGGGGCTGGGGTCAGCCCCAGCATTTT.

This clonotype has just a few counts. The rearrangement uses TRBV7-3 and TRBJ2-1; D unresolved. The CDR3 is 13 residues long. V was cut by 0 bases and J by 6 bases, with 6 bases left in between. Germline V gene sequence: CDR1 SGHTA, CDR2 FQGTGA. CDR3 sequence reads: CASSLTPVNEQFF. Here the CDR3 DNA reads TGTGCCAGCAGCTTAACACCCGTCAATGAGCAGTTCTTC.

This rearrangement joins TRBV7-3 to TRBJ2-2, with D unclear. CDR1 SGHTA and CDR2 FQGTGA come from the germline V gene. CDR3 length: 12 amino acids. V lost 5 bases and J 7 bases, leaving 8 bases between the germline ends. CDR3 residues: CASSASGGELFF. Written as DNA, the CDR3 is TGTGCCAGCAGCGCAAGTGGCGGGGAGCTGTTTTTT.

In its sample, this clonotype was seen once. The rearrangement links TRBV29-1 to TRBJ2-7; 12 bases are a match to TRBD2. Gene TRBJ2-1 matches the end of the DNA better, so the J call may be wrong. Germline-derived CDR1 and CDR2 are SQVTM and ANQGSEA. The CDR3 spans 14 residues. The CDR3 loop reads CSTPTSGSFNEQFF. CDR3 nucleotides: TGCAGCACACCGACTAGCGGGAGCTTCAACGAGCAGTTCTTC.

This clonotype came up a few times. V is TRBV6-1 and J is TRBJ2-3, with D uncertain. Germline V gene data show CDR1 as MNHNS and CDR2 as SASEGT. The CDR3 loop spans 14 amino acids. Trimming removed 7 bases at V and 2 bases at J, with 13 bases between. CDR3 in amino acids: CASKGTVNTDTQYF. CDR3 sequence (DNA): TGTGCCAGCAAGGGTACGGTCAACACAGATACGCAGTATTTT.

The J gene is TRBJ2-2, the V gene TRBV19, with a tentative D call TRBD1 (8 bases). This CDR3 has 15 residues. V was clipped by 7 bases and J by 7 bases, with 19 bases between them. Germline V CDR1 and CDR2: LNHDA, SQIVND (reference sequence). The CDR3 nucleotides are TGTGCCAGTACCTTTTACAGGGGGGGTCGCGGGGAGCTGTTTTTT. It yields the protein CASTFYRGGRGELFF.

This clonotype was detected only once. J is TRBJ1-1 and V is TRBV5-6; no reliable D call. The CDR3 runs to 13 residues. Trimming left V 2 bases short and J 2 bases short, with 7 bases between. Germline CDR1 is SGHDT and CDR2 is YYEEEE. Here the CDR3 reads CASSFFSNTEAFF. The CDR3 coding sequence is TGTGCCAGCAGCTTCTTTTCCAACACTGAAGCTTTCTTT.

There are many counts of this clonotype. The V call is TRBV3-1, the J call TRBJ2-1; 9 positions agree with TRBD1. This CDR3 is 15 amino acids long. Germline CDR1 reads LGHDT; CDR2 reads YNNKEL (reference sequence). The V gene end was trimmed by 3 bases and the J gene end by 3 bases; junction bases not matched to a gene: 3. CDR3 protein: CASSHGTGNYNEQFF. In nucleotides, the CDR3 is TGTGCCAGCAGCCACGGGACAGGGAACTACAATGAGCAGTTCTTC.

This clonotype was found many times. The chain links TRBV30 to TRBJ2-1; 11 nucleotides match TRBD1. The germline V gene has CDR1 GTSNPN and CDR2 SVGIG (reference sequence). This CDR3 comprises 13 residues. Germline trimming cut 4 bases from V and 9 bases from J; bases unmatched to any gene: 5. CDR3 nucleotide sequence: TGTGCCTGGAACCGGGACAGGGGGAGTGAGCAGTTCTTC. It codes for CAWNRDRGSEQFF.

The chain recombines TRBV15 with TRBJ1-6; no clear D. The V gene's germline CDR1 is LNHNV and CDR2 YYDKDF (reference sequence). CDR3 length: 15 residues. V lost 0 bases, J lost 7 bases, and 10 bases lay in between. For the CDR3, the DNA is TGTGCCACCAGCAGAGATCGGGAACCGAATTCACCCCTCCACTTT. It encodes CATSRDREPNSPLHF.

This clonotype was seen repeatedly, ten times or more. For the CDR3, the DNA is TGTGCCAGCAGAACAGGGATGAACACTGAAGCTTTCTTT. This translates into CASRTGMNTEAFF. The chain employs TRBV12-3 or TRBV12-4 and TRBJ1-1; possibly TRBD1 for D (6 bases). Trimming cost V 6 bases and J 0 bases, with 8 bases left between them. CDR3 length: 13 residues.

This clonotype was picked up a small number of times. The gene calls are TRBV5-1 and TRBJ2-3, with 8 bases aligning to TRBD1. Germline CDR1 SGHRS, CDR2 YFSETQ. This CDR3 has 14 amino acids. With 6 bases clipped from V and 2 bases from J, the junction kept 5 bases outside the gene matches. In nucleotides, the CDR3 is TGCGCCAGCACGCGGACAGGGCCCACAGATACGCAGTATTTT. This sequence encodes CASTRTGPTDTQYF.

V usage is TRBV5-1 and J usage is TRBJ2-1, with a possible D match to TRBD2 (5 bases). Germline loops: CDR1 SGHRS, CDR2 YFSETQ. The CDR3 is made up of 14 amino acids. V lost 2 bases and J lost 8, with 14 bases in between. The CDR3 region is CASSFGSLGDEQFF. The CDR3 nucleotides read TGCGCCAGCAGCTTCGGCTCCCTCGGGGATGAGCAGTTCTTC.

CDR3 bases: TGTGCCAGCTCCTTAGCGGGAGCGAACTCCTACAATGAGCAGTTCTTC. Amino acids: CASSLAGANSYNEQFF. V gene TRBV7-9 combines with J gene TRBJ2-1; 9 positions agree with TRBD2. The CDR3 runs 16 residues. V dropped 8 bases and J dropped 0; count of bases not matched to a gene: 8. Per germline, CDR1 SEHNR and CDR2 FQNEAQ (reference sequence).

This clonotype was detected ten times or more. This chain uses TRBV5-1 with TRBJ2-7; 8 nucleotides align to TRBD1. The CDR3 is 14 residues long. V lost 5 bases to trimming and J lost 3 bases; unmatched junction nucleotides: 7. CDR1 and CDR2 (germline): SGHRS, YFSETQ. The DNA for the CDR3 is TGCGCCAGCAGTTACCAGGACAGGGTCTACGAGCAGTACTTC. This encodes CASSYQDRVYEQYF.

The chain carries TRBV6-1 and TRBJ2-7, with 7 bases that match TRBD1. The CDR3 contains 15 residues. CDR1 is MNHNS and CDR2 is SASEGT in the germline V gene. Unmatched junction bases numbered 9, after V lost 7 bases and J lost 0 bases. The CDR3 DNA follows: TGTGCCAGCAAAAAAGACCGGGACAGCTCCTACGAGCAGTACTTC. This translates into CASKKDRDSSYEQYF.